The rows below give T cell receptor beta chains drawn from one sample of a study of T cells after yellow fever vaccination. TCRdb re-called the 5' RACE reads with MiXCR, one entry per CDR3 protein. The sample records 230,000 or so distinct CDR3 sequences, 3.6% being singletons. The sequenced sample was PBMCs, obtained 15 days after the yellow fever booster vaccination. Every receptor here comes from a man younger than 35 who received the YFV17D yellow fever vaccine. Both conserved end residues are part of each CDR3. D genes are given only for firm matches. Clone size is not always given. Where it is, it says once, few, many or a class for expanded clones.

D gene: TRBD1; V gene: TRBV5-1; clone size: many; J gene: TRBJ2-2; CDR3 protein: CASSITTGGNGELFF; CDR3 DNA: TGCGCCAGCAGCATTACGACAGGGGGCAACGGGGAGCTGTTTTTT
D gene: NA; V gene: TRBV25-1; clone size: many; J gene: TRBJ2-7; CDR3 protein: CASSDEISYEQYF; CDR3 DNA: TGTGCCAGCAGTGACGAGATCTCCTACGAGCAGTACTTC
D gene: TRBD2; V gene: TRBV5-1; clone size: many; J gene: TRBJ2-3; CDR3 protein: CASSLRGGADTQYF; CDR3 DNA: TGCGCCAGCAGCTTGCGGGGAGGGGCAGATACGCAGTATTTT
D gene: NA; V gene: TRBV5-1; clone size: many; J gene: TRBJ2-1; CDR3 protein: CASSLEWTVSYNEQFF; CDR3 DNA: TGCGCCAGCAGCTTGGAGTGGACAGTAAGCTACAATGAGCAGTTCTTC
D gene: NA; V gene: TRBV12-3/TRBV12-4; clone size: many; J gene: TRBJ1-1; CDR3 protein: CASSHRSAGGGTEAFF; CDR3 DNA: TGTGCCAGCAGTCATCGGTCCGCAGGAGGGGGGACTGAAGCTTTCTTT
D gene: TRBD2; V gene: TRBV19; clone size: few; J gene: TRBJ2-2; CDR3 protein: CASRASGANTGELFF; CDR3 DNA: TGTGCCAGTAGGGCTAGCGGTGCGAACACCGGGGAGCTGTTTTTT
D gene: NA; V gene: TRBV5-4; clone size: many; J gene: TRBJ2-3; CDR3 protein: CASSGHTAMRLSTDTQYF; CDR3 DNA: TGTGCCAGCAGCGGGCATACGGCCATGCGCCTTAGCACAGATACGCAGTATTTT
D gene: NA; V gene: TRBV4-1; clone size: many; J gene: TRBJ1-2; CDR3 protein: CASSQDQGLHYGYTF; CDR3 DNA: TGCGCCAGCAGCCAAGATCAGGGTCTCCACTATGGCTACACCTTC
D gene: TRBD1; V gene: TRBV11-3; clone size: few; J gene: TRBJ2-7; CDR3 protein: CASSMGQGGSYEQYF; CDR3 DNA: TGTGCCAGCAGCATGGGACAGGGGGGCTCCTACGAGCAGTACTTC
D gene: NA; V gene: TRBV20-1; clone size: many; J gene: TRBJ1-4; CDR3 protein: CSARAESADEKLFF; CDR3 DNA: TGCAGTGCTAGGGCCGAGTCTGCTGATGAAAAACTGTTTTTT
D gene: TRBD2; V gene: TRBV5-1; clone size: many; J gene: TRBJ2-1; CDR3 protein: CASSVAGGDNEQFF; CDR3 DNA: TGCGCCAGCAGCGTAGCGGGGGGAGACAATGAGCAGTTCTTC
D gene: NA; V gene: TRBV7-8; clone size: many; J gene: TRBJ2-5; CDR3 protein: CASSPDGRQETQYF; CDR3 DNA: TGTGCCAGCAGCCCCGACGGAAGACAAGAGACCCAGTACTTC
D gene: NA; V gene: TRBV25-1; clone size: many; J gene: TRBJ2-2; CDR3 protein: CASTTVSGTNTGELFF; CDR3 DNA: TGTGCCAGCACGACGGTCTCGGGGACGAACACCGGGGAGCTGTTTTTT
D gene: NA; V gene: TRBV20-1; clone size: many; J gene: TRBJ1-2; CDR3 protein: CSARPLGRGYGYTF; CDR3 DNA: TGCAGTGCCCGACCTTTAGGTCGGGGCTATGGCTACACCTTC
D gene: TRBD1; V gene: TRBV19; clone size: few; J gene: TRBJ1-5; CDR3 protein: CASSITGDQPQHF; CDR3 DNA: TGTGCCAGTAGTATAACAGGGGATCAGCCCCAGCATTTT
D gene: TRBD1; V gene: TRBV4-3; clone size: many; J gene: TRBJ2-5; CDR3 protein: CASSQDYRGQETQYF; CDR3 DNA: TGCGCCAGCAGCCAAGATTACAGGGGCCAAGAGACCCAGTACTTC
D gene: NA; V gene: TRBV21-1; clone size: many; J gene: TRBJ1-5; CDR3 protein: CASSADRENQPQHF; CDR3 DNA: TGTGCCAGCAGCGCAGACAGGGAGAATCAGCCCCAGCATTTT
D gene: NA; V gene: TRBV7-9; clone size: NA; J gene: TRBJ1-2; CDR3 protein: CASSLVEGYTF; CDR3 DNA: TGTGCCAGCAGCTTAGTCGAGGGCTACACCTTC
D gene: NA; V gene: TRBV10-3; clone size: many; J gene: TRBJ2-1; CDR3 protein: CAIGPPRDNEQFF; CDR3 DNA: TGTGCCATCGGGCCCCCTCGGGACAATGAGCAGTTCTTC
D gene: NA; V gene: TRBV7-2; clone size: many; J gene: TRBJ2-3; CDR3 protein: CASSLVASTDTQYF; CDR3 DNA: TGTGCCAGCAGCTTAGTGGCCAGCACAGATACGCAGTATTTT
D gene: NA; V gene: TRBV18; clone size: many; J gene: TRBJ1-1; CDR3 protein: CASSGDIRTEAFF; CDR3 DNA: TGTGCCAGCTCGGGGGATATTCGGACTGAAGCTTTCTTT
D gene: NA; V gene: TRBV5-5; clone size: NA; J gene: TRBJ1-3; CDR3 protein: CASSTRQDGFGNTIYF; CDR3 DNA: TGTGCCAGCAGCACCCGACAGGATGGTTTTGGAAACACCATATATTTT
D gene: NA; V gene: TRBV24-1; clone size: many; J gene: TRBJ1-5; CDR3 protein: CATPRPGSGGQPQHF; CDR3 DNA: TGTGCCACCCCTCGGCCGGGATCCGGGGGTCAGCCCCAGCATTTT
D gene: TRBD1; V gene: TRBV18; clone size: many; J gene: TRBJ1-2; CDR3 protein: CASSGRTGANGYTF; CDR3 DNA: TGTGCCAGCTCAGGCCGGACAGGCGCGAATGGCTACACCTTC
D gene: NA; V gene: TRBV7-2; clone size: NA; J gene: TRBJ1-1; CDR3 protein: CASSSGWDHAFF; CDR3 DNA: TGTGCCAGCAGCTCAGGTTGGGATCACGCTTTCTTT
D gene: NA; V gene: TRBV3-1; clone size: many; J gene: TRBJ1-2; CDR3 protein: CASSQVERGAGYTF; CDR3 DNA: TGTGCCAGCAGCCAAGTGGAACGCGGGGCTGGCTACACCTTC
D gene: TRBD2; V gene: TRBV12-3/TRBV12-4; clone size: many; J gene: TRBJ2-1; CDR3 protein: CASSLFRTSPYNEQFF; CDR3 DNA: TGTGCCAGCAGTTTATTTCGGACTAGCCCCTACAATGAGCAGTTCTTC
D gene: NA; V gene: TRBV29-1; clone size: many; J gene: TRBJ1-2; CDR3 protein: CSVVTNYGYTF; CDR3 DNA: TGCAGCGTCGTGACTAACTATGGCTACACCTTC
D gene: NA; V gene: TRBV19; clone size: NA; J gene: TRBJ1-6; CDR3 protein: CASSPRGVESPLHF; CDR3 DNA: TGTGCCAGTAGTCCACGAGGGGTAGAGTCACCCCTCCACTTT
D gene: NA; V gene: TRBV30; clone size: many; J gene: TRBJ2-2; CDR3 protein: CACPGPLNTGELFF; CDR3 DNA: TGTGCCTGCCCGGGTCCACTGAACACCGGGGAGCTGTTTTTT
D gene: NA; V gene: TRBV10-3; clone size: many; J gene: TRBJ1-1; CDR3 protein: CAITGARGAEAFF; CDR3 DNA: TGTGCCATCACTGGAGCCCGGGGCGCTGAAGCTTTCTTT
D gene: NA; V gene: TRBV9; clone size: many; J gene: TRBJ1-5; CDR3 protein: CASSVAGAQPQHF; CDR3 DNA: TGTGCCAGCAGCGTTGCAGGGGCTCAGCCCCAGCATTTT
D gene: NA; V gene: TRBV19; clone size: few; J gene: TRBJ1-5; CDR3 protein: CASSAMAYSNQPQHF; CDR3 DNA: TGTGCCAGTAGTGCTATGGCCTATAGCAATCAGCCCCAGCATTTT
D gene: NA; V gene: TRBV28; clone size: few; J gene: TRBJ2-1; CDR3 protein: CASSPTQGYNEQFF; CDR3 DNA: TGTGCCAGCAGTCCCACGCAGGGCTACAATGAGCAGTTCTTC
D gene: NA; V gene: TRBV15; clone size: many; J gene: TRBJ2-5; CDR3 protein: CATSGAVAETQYF; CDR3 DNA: TGTGCCACCAGCGGGGCAGTAGCAGAGACCCAGTACTTC